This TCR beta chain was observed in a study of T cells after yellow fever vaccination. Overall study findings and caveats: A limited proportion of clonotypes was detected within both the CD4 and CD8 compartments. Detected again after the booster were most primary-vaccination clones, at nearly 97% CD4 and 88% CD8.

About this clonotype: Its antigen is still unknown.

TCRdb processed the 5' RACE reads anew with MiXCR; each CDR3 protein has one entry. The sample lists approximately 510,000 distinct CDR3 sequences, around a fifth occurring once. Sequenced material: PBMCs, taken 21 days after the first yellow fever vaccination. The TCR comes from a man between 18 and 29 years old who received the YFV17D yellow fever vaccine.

The CDR3 loop reads CASSLAAGEVSPLHF. The CDR3 region has the DNA TGCGCCAGCAGCCTCGCGGCAGGTGAAGTTTCACCCCTCCACTTT. The chain employs TRBV4-3 and TRBJ1-6; D gene unclear. With 4 bases removed from V and 9 bases from J, the gap between germline ends came to 16 bases. Germline V gene data show CDR1 as LGHNA and CDR2 as YSLEER. The CDR3 spans 15 residues.